Listed here are 27 T cell receptor beta chains from one sample, sequenced in a study of CD8+CD57+ T cells in acquired aplastic anemia. CDR3 and TCR beta VDJ profiling relied on a genomic DNA template. Each CDR3 protein is one row after TCRdb ran MiXCR on the reads. This table has approximately 190,000 distinct CDR3 sequences, around 65% appearing once. The sequenced sample was sorted CD4+, CD8+, or CD8+CD57+ T cells (not recorded which) from PBMCs. Receptor source: a human donor with severe aplastic anemia or a healthy control (not recorded which).

DNA for the CDR3: TGTGCCAGCAGCCCTACTACAGGGAAAGGCGAGCAGTACTTC. This encodes CASSPTTGKGEQYF. V and J are TRBV6-4 and TRBJ2-7, with a tentative D call TRBD1 (6 bases). CDR3 length: 14 amino acids. CDR1 MRHNA and CDR2 SNTAGT come from the germline V gene. The V end was cut by 6 bases, the J end by 6 bases, with 18 bases between.

The chain is built from TRBV10-3 and TRBJ2-5, with D hard to call. The germline CDR1 and CDR2 sequences are ENHRY and SYGVKD. With 2 bases removed from V and 3 bases from J, the gap between germline ends came to 7 bases. The CDR3 extends over 13 amino acids. CDR3 nucleotide sequence: TGTGCCATCAGTGAGGACAACGAAGAGACCCAGTACTTC. This translates into CAISEDNEETQYF.

This clonotype has only a few counts. The chain recombines TRBV10-3 with TRBJ1-1; 8 nucleotides align to TRBD1. From germline, CDR1 is ENHRY and CDR2 SYGVKD. There are 12 residues in the CDR3. Unmatched junction bases numbered 4, after V lost 9 bases and J lost 4 bases. CDR3 nucleotide sequence: TGTGCCATATGGACAGGGAGCACTGAAGCTTTCTTT. It codes for CAIWTGSTEAFF.

The chain is built from TRBV7-8 and TRBJ2-1; D is uncertain. This CDR3 contains 13 residues. Trimming removed 5 bases at V and 8 bases at J, with 13 bases between. Per the germline V gene, CDR1 is SGHVS and CDR2 is FQNEAQ. CDR3 region: CASSLTPGYEQFF. CDR3 DNA sequence: TGTGCCAGCAGCCTCACTCCCGGGTATGAGCAGTTCTTC.

The V gene is TRBV10-3, the J gene TRBJ2-5, with 9 positions matching TRBD2. The CDR3 is 18 residues long. V shed 0 bases and J 3 bases; nucleotides not matched to a gene: 11. Germline V gene sequence: CDR1 ENHRY, CDR2 SYGVKD. The CDR3 DNA follows: TGTGCCATCAGTGAGTCGAAAGGAGGGCTAGCGGGAAAAGAGACCCAGTACTTC. Protein sequence: CAISESKGGLAGKETQYF.

This chain's CDR3 is CASSPGEAVHYEQYF. CDR3 in DNA: TGTGCCAGCAGCCCAGGAGAAGCGGTCCACTACGAGCAGTACTTC. The chain joins TRBV7-9 to TRBJ2-7; D might be TRBD2 (5 bases). CDR3 length equals 15 residues. Germline CDR1 reads SEHNR; CDR2 reads FQNEAQ (reference sequence). Deletions cut 5 bases from V and 3 bases from J, with 17 bases between.

V usage is TRBV9 and J usage is TRBJ2-5; weak D call: TRBD2 (6 bases). V lost 4 bases and J 4 bases, leaving 11 bases between the germline ends. Germline V gives CDR1 SGDLS, CDR2 YYNGEE. The CDR3 has 13 amino acids. The CDR3 reads CASSRELLETQYF. Here the CDR3 DNA reads TGTGCCAGCAGCCGGGAGCTCTTAGAGACCCAGTACTTC.

J is TRBJ2-7 and V is TRBV7-7; 8 positions match TRBD2. Germline CDR1 is SSHAT and CDR2 is FNYEAQ (reference sequence). This CDR3 is built from 14 residues. Germline trimming cut 1 base from V and 6 bases from J; bases unmatched to any gene: 5. DNA for the CDR3: TGTGCCAGCAGCTTAGTTAACGGGAGGGGCGAGCAGTACTTC. It yields the protein CASSLVNGRGEQYF.

This clonotype was counted ten times or more. This chain uses TRBV4-2 with TRBJ2-7; TRBD1 matches at 7 bases. The V gene end was trimmed by 0 bases and the J gene end by 0 bases; junction bases not matched to a gene: 5. The CDR3 loop spans 16 amino acids. The germline CDR1 and CDR2 sequences are LGHNA and YNFKEQ. The CDR3 DNA sequence: TGTGCCAGCAGCCAAGATCCCGGGACAGCCTCCTACGAGCAGTACTTC. It is translated as CASSQDPGTASYEQYF.

The chain joins TRBV15 to TRBJ2-7, with D unresolved. V was cut by 0 bases and J by 6 bases, with 15 bases left in between. Germline loops: CDR1 LNHNV, CDR2 YYDKDF (reference sequence). The CDR3 is 15 amino acids. CDR3 residues: CATSRDRAETSEQYF. The DNA of the CDR3 is TGTGCCACCAGCAGAGATCGGGCAGAAACGAGCGAGCAGTACTTC.

The rearrangement links TRBV7-6 to TRBJ2-3, with 11 bases identical to TRBD2. This CDR3 region has 16 residues. Germline V lookup: CDR1 SGHVS, CDR2 FNYEAQ. V was clipped by 0 bases and J by 5 bases; unmatched bases: 4. CDR3 protein: CASSLASGGAIDTQYF. The CDR3 DNA is TGTGCCAGCAGCTTAGCTAGCGGGGGGGCGATAGATACGCAGTATTTT. Using reference TRBV7-6 and TRBJ2-3 for the parts outside the CDR3, the full variable domain is GAGVSQSPRYKVTKRGQDVALRCDPISGHVSLYWYRQALGQGPEFLTYFNYEAQQDKSGLPNDRFSAERPEGSISTLTIQRTEQRDSAMYRCASSLASGGAIDTQYFGPGTRLTVL.

The sample holds many counts of this clonotype. The chain has TRBV7-6 and TRBJ2-5; 11 positions agree with TRBD2. Trimming took 4 bases from V and 5 from J; bases not matched to a gene: 6. There are 15 residues in the CDR3. Germline values: CDR1 SGHVS, CDR2 FNYEAQ. The CDR3 loop is CASSYSGGAYETQYF. The DNA of the CDR3 is TGTGCCAGCAGCTATAGCGGGGGGGCGTATGAGACCCAGTACTTC. Combining the CDR3 with reference TRBV7-6 and TRBJ2-5 gives the whole variable domain GAGVSQSPRYKVTKRGQDVALRCDPISGHVSLYWYRQALGQGPEFLTYFNYEAQQDKSGLPNDRFSAERPEGSISTLTIQRTEQRDSAMYRCASSYSGGAYETQYFGPGTRLLVL.

This clonotype was recorded many times. DNA of the CDR3: TGCGCCAGCAGCCAAGGACAAAGCTCTGGAAACACCATATATTTT. As protein: CASSQGQSSGNTIYF. This rearrangement joins TRBV4-3 to TRBJ1-3; D unclear. The germline V gene encodes CDR1 LGHNA and CDR2 YSLEER. The CDR3 contains 15 residues. V was cut by 1 base and J by 0 bases, with 7 bases left in between.

V gene TRBV20-1 combines with J gene TRBJ1-2; D is unclear. There are 9 residues in the CDR3. V shed 7 bases and J shed 3 bases, with 3 bases lying between them. Germline assignment: CDR1 DFQATT and CDR2 SNEGSKA (reference sequence). The CDR3 sequence: CSGDYGYTF. The DNA of the CDR3 is TGCAGTGGGGACTATGGCTACACCTTC.

The V gene is TRBV15, the J gene TRBJ2-6, with D unresolved. Trimming removed 6 bases at V and 4 bases at J, with 10 bases between. The CDR3 covers 14 residues. The V gene's germline CDR1 is LNHNV and CDR2 YYDKDF (reference sequence). The CDR3 loop reads CATSLRSGANVLTF. For the CDR3, the DNA is TGTGCCACCAGTTTGCGCTCAGGGGCCAACGTCCTGACTTTC.

This chain connects TRBV5-6 to TRBJ1-5; TRBD2 aligns across 8 bases. The DNA end is more similar to TRBJ2-3, so the J call may be wrong. This CDR3 contains 14 residues. The germline V gene has CDR1 SGHDT and CDR2 YYEEEE. The CDR3 sequence is CASIAGGSPDTQYF. The CDR3 DNA is TGTGCCAGCATCGCGGGGGGCAGCCCGGATACGCAGTATTTT.

The chain couples TRBV5-1 to TRBJ2-7; D is ambiguous. CDR3 length: 16 amino acids. Germline lookup yields CDR1 SGHRS and CDR2 YFSETQ. V was shortened by 0 bases and J by 3 bases, with 16 bases between the two germline ends. This chain's CDR3 is CASSLVIQNSDYEQYF. In DNA form, the CDR3 reads TGCGCCAGCAGCTTGGTTATACAGAACTCTGACTACGAGCAGTACTTC. The entire variable domain, with the rest obtained from reference TRBV5-1 and TRBJ2-7, is as follows: KAGVTQTPRYLIKTRGQQVTLSCSPISGHRSVSWYQQTPGQGLQFLFEYFSETQRNKGNFPGRFSGRQFSNSRSEMNVSTLELGDSALYLCASSLVIQNSDYEQYFGPGTRLTVT.

The V call is TRBV13, the J call TRBJ2-5; a weak D match, TRBD1 (5 bases). V lost 5 bases and J 5 bases, leaving 18 bases between the germline ends. The length of the CDR3 is 15 residues. Germline assignment: CDR1 PRHDT and CDR2 FYEKMQ (reference sequence). DNA for the CDR3: TGTGCCAGCAGCCGCGGATTAGGGGCACGGGAGACCCAGTACTTC. It specifies CASSRGLGARETQYF.

The chain links TRBV7-8 to TRBJ2-1; 11 nucleotides agree with TRBD2. From germline, CDR1 is SGHVS and CDR2 FQNEAQ. V shed 5 bases and J 4 bases; nucleotides not matched to a gene: 7. The CDR3 covers 16 residues. The DNA of the CDR3 is TGTGCCAGCAGCGTAGTCGGGACTAGCGGTTACAATGAGCAGTTCTTC. Translating it yields CASSVVGTSGYNEQFF.

The chain couples TRBV10-3 to TRBJ1-1; D ambiguous. Germline V gene data show CDR1 as ENHRY and CDR2 as SYGVKD. V gave up 2 bases and J gave up 5 bases, with 9 bases separating them. The CDR3 is 13 residues long. The CDR3 loop is CAISEKQETEAFF. The CDR3 nucleotides are TGTGCCATCAGTGAGAAGCAAGAAACTGAAGCTTTCTTT.

This clonotype was counted many times. The J gene is TRBJ1-5, the V gene TRBV7-6; the match to TRBD1 covers 8 bases. J was trimmed by 6 bases and V by 0 bases; bases with no gene match: 4. CDR1 is SGHVS and CDR2 is FNYEAQ in the germline V gene. This CDR3 spans 15 amino acids. The CDR3, as DNA: TGTGCCAGCAGCTTAGCTGACAGGGGCCCTCAGCCCCAGCATTTT. Its protein product is CASSLADRGPQPQHF.

The sample holds a few counts of this clonotype. This chain joins TRBV20-1 and TRBJ2-7; no reliable D call. The length of the CDR3 is 14 residues. Germline CDR1 reads DFQATT; CDR2 reads SNEGSKA (reference sequence). Trimming took off 0 bases at V and 1 base at J, with 10 bases between the two ends. CDR3 protein: CSARDRAQSYEQYF. As DNA, the CDR3 is TGCAGTGCTAGAGATCGGGCCCAGTCCTACGAGCAGTACTTC.

About this clonotype: This may come from a read error, since a much larger clone is one base off. This chain connects TRBV12-3 or TRBV12-4 to TRBJ2-7; 13 nucleotides align to TRBD2. Trimming at V came to 6 bases and at J to 7 bases, leaving 6 bases not matched to a gene. This CDR3 spans 14 amino acids. The CDR3 is CASSTSGGANEQYF. The CDR3 nucleotides are TGTGCCAGCAGCACTAGCGGGGGGGCCAATGAGCAGTACTTC.

The chain recombines TRBV7-2 with TRBJ1-1; D gene ambiguous. V was clipped by 6 bases and J by 5 bases, with 19 bases between them. This CDR3 is built from 15 residues. Germline V gene lookup returns CDR1 SGHTA and CDR2 FQGNSA. The CDR3 nucleotides are TGTGCCAGCAGTTATGTTTCAATCTCTTTTACTGAAGCTTTCTTT. Protein sequence: CASSYVSISFTEAFF.

J is TRBJ2-7 and V is TRBV19; D is possibly TRBD2 (5 bases). V was pared by 4 bases and J by 7 bases, with 17 bases between. The length of the CDR3 is 14 residues. The germline V gene encodes CDR1 LNHDA and CDR2 SQIVND (reference sequence). CDR3 protein: CASSTRGGRSEQYV. CDR3 DNA sequence: TGTGCCAGTAGTACCCGGGGTGGCAGATCTGAGCAGTACGTC.

The chain uses TRBV7-9 and TRBJ2-1; TRBD2 aligns across 12 bases. V shed 5 bases, J shed 9 bases, and the junction held 8 bases outside the gene matches. This CDR3 contains 15 residues. Germline values: CDR1 SEHNR, CDR2 FQNEAQ (reference sequence). CDR3 loop: CASSPIPSGGVEQFF. The DNA for the CDR3 is TGTGCCAGCAGCCCAATTCCTAGCGGGGGGGTTGAGCAGTTCTTC.

This rearrangement joins TRBV7-9 to TRBJ2-3; D is unclear. The length of the CDR3 is 13 residues. The germline gives CDR1 SEHNR, CDR2 FQNEAQ (reference sequence). The V end was cut by 4 bases, the J end by 3 bases, with 8 bases between. CDR3 sequence: CASSWAVTDTQYF. CDR3 in DNA: TGTGCCAGCAGCTGGGCGGTTACAGATACGCAGTATTTT. The full variable domain, completed using reference TRBV7-9 and TRBJ2-3, is DTGVSQNPRHKITKRGQNVTFRCDPISEHNRLYWYRQTLGQGPEFLTYFQNEAQLEKSRLLSDRFSAERPKGSFSTLEIQRTEQGDSAMYLCASSWAVTDTQYFGPGTRLTVL.